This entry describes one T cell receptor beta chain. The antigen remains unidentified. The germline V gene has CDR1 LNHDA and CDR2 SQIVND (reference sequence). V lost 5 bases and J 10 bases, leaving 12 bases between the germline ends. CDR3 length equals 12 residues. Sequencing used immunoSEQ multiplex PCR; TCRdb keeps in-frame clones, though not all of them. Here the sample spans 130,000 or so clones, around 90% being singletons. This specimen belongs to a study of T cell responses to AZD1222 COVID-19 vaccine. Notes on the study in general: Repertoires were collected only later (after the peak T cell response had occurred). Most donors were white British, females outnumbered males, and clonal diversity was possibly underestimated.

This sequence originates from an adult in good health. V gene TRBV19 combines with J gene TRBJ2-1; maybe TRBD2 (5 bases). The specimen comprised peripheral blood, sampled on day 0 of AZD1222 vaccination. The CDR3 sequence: CASSGGSGEQFF. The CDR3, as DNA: TGTGCCAGTAGTGGCGGGTCTGGCGAGCAGTTCTTC.